The clone carrying this T cell receptor (beta chain) has at least ten counts. Germline V gene lookup returns CDR1 KGHDR and CDR2 SFDVKD. With V trimmed by 4 bases and J by 7 bases, 12 bases remained unmatched. The CDR3 is 16 residues long. Unique molecular identifiers were incorporated when the TCRbeta library was constructed. TCRdb recomputed calls from the PCR reads with MiXCR, one row per CDR3 protein. The table lists a few hundred thousand distinct CDR3 sequences, 9.7% of them singletons. This sample was taken from a study of T-cell reconstitution after alpha-beta-depleted transplantation in children.

The chain has TRBV24-1 and TRBJ2-5, with 9 bases identical to TRBD1. This specimen consisted of PBMCs from the stem cell graft donor, obtained from the stem cell graft. The receptor's source is a human donor who donated a stem cell graft to a child with SCID. Here the CDR3 DNA reads TGTGCCACCAGTGACAAAGGACAGGGGCTGGGGGGGACCCAGTACTTC. It specifies CATSDKGQGLGGTQYF.